The 5 T cell receptor beta chains reported below all come from one sample, sequenced in a study of early T cells in non-severe SARS-CoV-2 infection. TCRdb fed the 5' RACE reads into MiXCR, producing one record per CDR3 protein. Among more than 65,000 distinct CDR3 sequences listed, 12% were seen once. The sample taken for sequencing was whole blood. The receptors here all came from an adult who was a healthcare worker with PCR-confirmed SARS-CoV-2 infection or an uninfected control (not recorded which).

The rearrangement links TRBV5-1 to TRBJ1-1; no reliable D call. V was pared by 1 base and J by 1 base, with 5 bases between. The length of the CDR3 is 13 residues. Per germline, CDR1 SGHRS and CDR2 YFSETQ. The CDR3 reads CASSLQQNTEAFF. CDR3 bases: TGCGCCAGCAGCTTGCAACAGAACACTGAAGCTTTCTTT.

At least ten counts were recorded for this clonotype. V is TRBV27 and J is TRBJ1-6; D might be TRBD1 (6 bases). This CDR3 is 14 amino acids long. Trimming shortened V by 6 bases and J by 7 bases, and 13 bases separated the two germline ends. Germline-derived CDR1 and CDR2 are MNHEY and SMNVEV (reference sequence). CDR3 DNA: TGTGCCAGCAGATCAGGAGGGGGAAATTCACCCCTCCACTTT. Protein sequence: CASRSGGGNSPLHF.

V is TRBV13 and J is TRBJ2-2, with a tentative D call TRBD1 (6 bases). V was cut by 2 bases and J by 0 bases, with 7 bases left in between. Germline lookup yields CDR1 PRHDT and CDR2 FYEKMQ (reference sequence). This CDR3 contains 15 residues. The CDR3 coding sequence is TGTGCCAGCAGCTTAAAGGGGGCGAACACCGGGGAGCTGTTTTTT. This sequence encodes CASSLKGANTGELFF. Full variable domain (missing parts from reference TRBV13 and TRBJ2-2): AAGVIQSPRHLIKEKRETATLKCYPIPRHDTVYWYQQGPGQDPQFLISFYEKMQSDKGSIPDRFSAQQFSDYHSELNMSSLELGDSALYFCASSLKGANTGELFFGEGSRLTVL.

This clonotype has ten or more counts. The chain carries TRBV28 and TRBJ2-7; D is perhaps TRBD2 (6 bases). Trimming removed 1 base at V and 7 bases at J, with 11 bases between. CDR1 and CDR2 (germline): MDHEN, SYDVKM. CDR3 size: 13 residues. The CDR3 protein is CASSLSTRWEQYF. CDR3 bases: TGTGCCAGCAGTTTATCGACTAGGTGGGAGCAGTACTTC.

The sample holds a few counts of this clonotype. CDR3 DNA: TGCAGTGCTAGAATGGACAGGTCTGTAGCGGAGCAGTACTTC. Translation: CSARMDRSVAEQYF. V gene TRBV20-1 combines with J gene TRBJ2-7; TRBD1 aligns across 7 bases. The CDR3 has 14 amino acids. Germline trimming cut 2 bases from V and 7 bases from J; bases unmatched to any gene: 11. Germline CDR1 is DFQATT and CDR2 is SNEGSKA (reference sequence).